Detailed here is one TCR beta chain. The sample holds a few counts of this clone. The antigen it binds to is not known. No base quality information exists; no much larger clone differs at one position. The data stem from a study of CD4 T cells in relation to SARS-CoV-2 and coronaviruses listed by TCRdb under 2021. In the study overall: In the ViraFEST assay, PBMCs were grown with antigen for about ten days, and TCR beta CDR3s were then sequenced to identify antigen-specific clonal expansions. The negative reference condition was either a culture with an HIV-1 Nef peptide pool or a culture with no peptide. HLA restriction was mapped for shared crossreactive spike epitopes using patient-derived lymphoblastoid cell lines. The study assessed, at the TCR clonotype level, memory CD4+ T cell crossreactivity between SARS-CoV-2 and common cold coronavirus spike proteins. The Adaptive Biotechnologies TCR-sequencing kit was used to sequence samples from a few pre-COVID donors and the naive versus memory experiments, whereas other data were Illumina-based. A different TCR-beta assay, based on Illumina, was used to sequence expansion assays from other donors in the study.

CD4+ T cells from unexposed donors were collected before the COVID-19 pandemic (2011-2018). After 10 days of culture, CD4+ T cells were isolated with the EasySep CD4+ T cell isolation kit. As cell numbers permitted, CD4+ T cells from unexposed donors were tested for reactivity to SARS-CoV-2 S and N and to four common cold coronavirus spike pools. PBMCs were cultured at some 2 million per well in IMDM supplemented with around 5% human AB serum and approximately 9.8 IU/ml IL-2. Half of the culture medium was replaced with fresh IL-2-containing medium on days 3 and 7. Each peptide culture condition was generally run in triplicate replicate wells. Leukapheresis product for the unexposed donors was purchased commercially. Ficoll-Paque PLUS gradient centrifugation was used to isolate PBMCs from either whole blood or leukapheresis product. PBMCs were either used fresh in the expansion assay or cryopreserved at -140 degrees C. The QIAamp Micro DNA Kit was used to extract genomic DNA from the CD4+ T cells.

The cysteine opens and the phenylalanine closes a CDR3 of 15 amino acids. The only DNA kept is the CDR3, 45 bases in frame from the first base. CDR1 KGHSH and CDR2 LQKENI are derived from the germline V gene. The V and J ends are trimmed by 4 bases and 2 bases, leaving 13 bases between them. The library was built by means of the immunoSEQ multiplex PCR assay. The original methods were these. During preprocessing, nonproductive sequences were discarded, as were any CDR3s that did not begin with C, did not end with F or W, or were shorter than 7 amino acids. Antigen-specific clonotypes were called with the MANAFEST web app, based on expansion relative to reference and other culture wells. A clone was considered positive if the clone showed significant expansion compared with the reference culture in 2 of 3 replicate wells at an FDR below 0.05. A further requirement for positive clones was significant expansion compared with all other tandem wells, along with an odds ratio above 5. Pairwise Levenshtein distance, computed with the stringdist R package after three terminal residues were trimmed from each end, was used as the measure of CDR3 homology. TCRdb obtained this table from immuneACCESS and retained in-frame rearrangements with V and J assigned. These tables miss some clones; where compared with another copy, unresolved V genes account for less than half of the shortfall, and the remainder is unexplained. V and J calls and clone size are as listed in that table; D and trimming were resolved from the DNA. A total of 9,500 to 12,000 clones appear in this sample, under 80% of them only once. Jointly, the top ten make up under 20% of the sample.

The investigation overall reported the following: In about 60% of donors, memory CD4+ clonotypes turned up that crossrecognized SARS-CoV-2 and at least one common cold coronavirus spike. Small numbers of patients and of tested TCRs limited the study. Crossreactivity analysis centred on spike protein, so crossreactivity against other viral proteins was not assessed. Significantly weaker SARS-CoV-2-driven expansion was shown by crossreactive clones than by monoreactive clones, consistent with antigenic imprinting. No donor contributed both pre-pandemic and post-infection samples, which limited tracing the source of pre-existing responses.

Sequencing was performed on CD4+ T cells from PBMCs, cultured in vitro. This TCR was sampled from a human donor in good health. The receptor chain draws on TRBV18 and TRBJ2-3, and the D gene may be TRBD1, 5 bases matching. The DNA reads TGTGCCAGCTCACGTGCCCCAGGGAACACAGATACGCAGTATTTT. This translates into CASSRAPGNTDTQYF.